Shown below are 15 T cell receptor beta chains from a single sample sequenced in a study of blood T cell repertoires in COVID-19. Some clones are missing from TCRdb's copy, which holds only in-frame ones; the method was immunoSEQ multiplex PCR. This table has 65,000 to 80,000 clones, approximately 90% appearing once. Sample: peripheral blood. These receptors came from a man aged 25-45 years with acute or convalescent COVID-19.

The chain links TRBV7-9 to TRBJ2-3, with D possibly matching TRBD2 (6 bases). The CDR3 covers 14 residues. The germline V gene encodes CDR1 SEHNR and CDR2 FQNEAQ (reference sequence). The germline V and J ends were trimmed by 3 bases and 5 bases, with 12 bases remaining between them. In DNA form, the CDR3 reads TGTGCCAGCAGCTTCGAACTAGCAAGAGATACGCAGTATTTT. Encoded protein: CASSFELARDTQYF.

The V and J genes are TRBV6-1 and TRBJ1-5, with D uncertain. This CDR3 is built from 13 residues. V lost 1 base to trimming and J lost 4 bases, with 5 bases between them. The germline gives CDR1 MNHNS, CDR2 SASEGT. The chain's CDR3 is CASSEGRNQPQHF. Here the CDR3 DNA reads TGTGCCAGCAGTGAAGGTCGGAATCAGCCCCAGCATTTT.

V and J are TRBV3-1 (or the pseudogene TRBV3-2) and TRBJ1-1, with unresolved D. Trimming shortened V by 0 bases and J by 5 bases, and 19 bases separated the two germline ends. Per germline, CDR1 LGHDT and CDR2 YNNKEL (reference sequence). The CDR3 spans 17 residues. The CDR3 here is CASSQDLRAGEGTEAFF. CDR3 bases: TGTGCCAGCAGCCAAGATCTGCGGGCTGGGGAAGGAACTGAAGCTTTCTTT.

Here the CDR3 reads CASSLSGNQETQYF. The CDR3 DNA sequence: TGTGCCAGCAGCTTGTCAGGGAACCAAGAGACCCAGTACTTC. This chain links TRBV5-4 with TRBJ2-5; D is perhaps TRBD1 (5 bases). CDR1 and CDR2 (germline): SGHNT, YYREEE (reference sequence). This CDR3 has 14 residues. V was trimmed by 1 base and J by 0 bases, leaving 7 bases between them.

This chain uses TRBV6-5 with TRBJ2-7, with TRBD1 as a possible D gene (5 bases). The CDR3 has 14 amino acids. Trimming removed 6 bases at V and 5 bases at J, with 17 bases between. The germline V gene has CDR1 MNHEY and CDR2 SVGAGI. For the CDR3, the DNA is TGTGCCAGCAGAGTCCGGGCTCAGGGCCACGAGCAGTACGTC. Protein sequence: CASRVRAQGHEQYV.

The rearrangement links TRBV6-1 to TRBJ1-4; no reliable D call. Trimming pared 1 base from V and 8 bases from J, leaving 17 bases between. Per germline, CDR1 MNHNS and CDR2 SASEGT. The CDR3 runs to 16 residues. The CDR3 reads CASSEVGQAVGEKLFF. Here the CDR3 DNA reads TGTGCCAGCAGTGAAGTGGGTCAGGCCGTAGGAGAAAAACTGTTTTTT.

The gene calls are TRBV5-1 and TRBJ1-1; TRBD1 matches 7 bases. Germline V CDR1 and CDR2: SGHRS, YFSETQ. CDR3 size: 14 residues. V trimming: 5 bases; J trimming: 4 bases; junction bases outside the gene matches: 8. This chain's CDR3 is CASRQRQGGTEAFF. Here the CDR3 DNA reads TGCGCCAGCAGGCAAAGACAGGGCGGCACTGAAGCTTTCTTT.

The chain uses TRBV20-1 and TRBJ1-3, with a possible D match to TRBD1 (5 bases). CDR3 length: 15 amino acids. The V end was cut by 3 bases, the J end by 0 bases, with 12 bases between. Germline values: CDR1 DFQATT, CDR2 SNEGSKA (reference sequence). CDR3 amino acids: CSASSRGISGNTIYF. The CDR3 nucleotides are TGCAGTGCTAGTAGTAGGGGTATCTCTGGAAACACCATATATTTT.

V usage is TRBV5-1 and J usage is TRBJ1-4; 7 bases align to TRBD1. Germline V gene lookup returns CDR1 SGHRS and CDR2 YFSETQ. V shed 4 bases, J shed 7 bases, and the junction held 4 bases outside the gene matches. The CDR3 loop spans 13 amino acids. In nucleotides, the CDR3 is TGCGCCAGCAGCCCGGACAGGTTTGAAAAACTGTTTTTT. This sequence encodes CASSPDRFEKLFF.

The rearrangement links TRBV9 to TRBJ2-5, with 9 bases aligning to TRBD1. V gave up 3 bases and J gave up 4 bases; unmatched junction bases: 7. Germline V gene sequence: CDR1 SGDLS, CDR2 YYNGEE. The CDR3 sequence is 15 residues long. CDR3 nucleotides: TGTGCCAGCAGCGCCTTACAGGGGGCTCTAGAGACCCAGTACTTC. This translates into CASSALQGALETQYF.

This chain joins TRBV7-9 and TRBJ1-4; 8 bases match TRBD1. V shed 5 bases and J 5 bases; nucleotides not matched to a gene: 7. CDR1 is SEHNR and CDR2 is FQNEAQ in the germline V gene (reference sequence). This CDR3 has 15 residues. The CDR3 sequence: CASSAPGGRNEKLFF. The CDR3, as DNA: TGTGCCAGCAGCGCACCAGGGGGCCGGAATGAAAAACTGTTTTTT.

The rearrangement joins TRBV19 to TRBJ2-1; possible D gene TRBD2, 5 bases. CDR3 length equals 16 residues. The germline V and J ends were trimmed by 3 bases and 0 bases, with 12 bases remaining between them. Germline V gives CDR1 LNHDA, CDR2 SQIVND (reference sequence). CDR3 residues: CASSMRARVSYNEQFF. CDR3 nucleotides: TGTGCCAGTAGTATGAGGGCGAGGGTCTCCTACAATGAGCAGTTCTTC. Full variable domain (outside the CDR3, taken from reference TRBV19 and TRBJ2-1): DGGITQSPKYLFRKEGQNVTLSCEQNLNHDAMYWYRQDPGQGLRLIYYSQIVNDFQKGDIAEGYSVSREKKESFPLTVTSAQKNPTAFYLCASSMRARVSYNEQFFGPGTRLTVL.

J is TRBJ1-2 and V is TRBV9, with 9 bases identical to TRBD1. Germline V CDR1 and CDR2: SGDLS, YYNGEE. V lost 1 base to trimming and J lost 2 bases; unmatched junction nucleotides: 6. The CDR3 runs to 16 residues. The DNA of the CDR3 is TGTGCCAGCAGCGTATCCGGGACAGGGAGGAACTATGGCTACACCTTC. This gives the protein CASSVSGTGRNYGYTF.

V is TRBV19 and J is TRBJ2-5, with TRBD1 as a possible D gene (5 bases). Germline assignment: CDR1 LNHDA and CDR2 SQIVND (reference sequence). The V end lost 5 bases, the J end lost 4 bases, and 11 bases lay between the germline ends. The CDR3 sequence is 13 residues long. CDR3 protein: CASSPQRGETQYF. CDR3 in DNA: TGTGCCAGTAGTCCTCAAAGGGGAGAGACCCAGTACTTC. The variable domain in full, with the rest retrieved from reference TRBV19 and TRBJ2-5, is DGGITQSPKYLFRKEGQNVTLSCEQNLNHDAMYWYRQDPGQGLRLIYYSQIVNDFQKGDIAEGYSVSREKKESFPLTVTSAQKNPTAFYLCASSPQRGETQYFGPGTRLLVL.

The gene calls are TRBV5-4 and TRBJ2-1; TRBD1 matches 8 bases. Germline CDR1 SGHNT, CDR2 YYREEE (reference sequence). The V and J ends lost 6 bases and 5 bases, in that order; junction bases with no gene match: 7. There are 14 residues in the CDR3. The CDR3 nucleotides read TGTGCCAGCAAAATGGACAGGGCGCACAATGAGCAGTTCTTC. This sequence encodes CASKMDRAHNEQFF.